The rows below give T cell receptor beta chains drawn from one sample of a study of technical replicates of blood from a few donors. Only in-frame clones appear in the TCRdb table, and some are missing; sequencing was by immunoSEQ multiplex PCR. The table includes 75,000 to 100,000 clones, approximately 96% detected once. The specimen was T cells isolated from PBMCs. Receptors were obtained from a human donor in good health. Both conserved end residues are part of each CDR3. A D gene is named only where the DNA matches it firmly. Expanded clones get a size class; other rows say once, few or many, or leave the size out.

j_call v_call d_call clone_size cdr3_aa cdr3_nt
TRBJ2-7 TRBV7-9 TRBD1 once CASSHRDRRSSSYEQYF TGTGCCAGCAGCCACCGGGACAGGCGTAGTAGTTCCTACGAGCAGTACTTC
TRBJ2-5 TRBV27 - - CASSLPSRETQYF TGTGCCAGCAGCCTGCCCTCTAGGGAGACCCAGTACTTC
TRBJ1-5 TRBV28 - once CASSSPGIPTSNQPQHF TGTGCCAGCAGTTCCCCCGGGATACCAACTAGCAATCAGCCCCAGCATTTT
TRBJ2-2 TRBV27 TRBD2 - CASGDYPGELFF TGTGCCAGCGGGGACTATCCCGGGGAGCTGTTTTTT
TRBJ2-5 TRBV5-1 TRBD2 - CASSVGLAERETQYF TGCGCCAGCAGCGTCGGACTAGCGGAGAGGGAGACCCAGTACTTC
TRBJ1-4 TRBV11-2 TRBD1 - CASSLEGTGTEKLFF TGTGCCAGCAGCTTAGAAGGGACAGGGACGGAAAAACTGTTTTTT
TRBJ1-1 TRBV9 - - CASSISPGENTEAFF TGTGCCAGCAGCATCAGCCCCGGGGAGAACACTGAAGCTTTCTTT
TRBJ2-5 TRBV9 TRBD1 - CASSENRGLMETQYF TGTGCCAGCAGCGAGAACAGGGGGTTGATGGAGACCCAGTACTTC
TRBJ2-7 TRBV5-1 - - CASSLGGGPDYEQYF TGCGCCAGCAGCTTGGGCGGCGGTCCCGACTACGAGCAGTACTTC
TRBJ2-7 TRBV6-6 TRBD2 - CASRRTSGKYEQYF TGTGCCAGCCGTAGGACTAGCGGGAAATACGAGCAGTACTTC
TRBJ1-2 TRBV9 - - CASSVDPYSYYGYTF TGTGCCAGCAGCGTAGACCCTTACAGCTACTATGGCTACACCTTC
TRBJ1-5 TRBV19 - - CASSIGQTNQPQHF TGTGCCAGTAGTATTGGACAGACCAATCAGCCCCAGCATTTT
TRBJ2-5 TRBV15 TRBD2 - CATSGGTSGPQETQYF TGTGCCACCAGCGGAGGGACTAGCGGCCCCCAAGAGACCCAGTACTTC
TRBJ1-4 TRBV10-2 - - CASSDPGQEKLFF TGCGCCAGCAGTGATCCTGGACAGGAAAAACTGTTTTTT
TRBJ2-7 TRBV6-5 TRBD2 - CASTREGTREQYF TGTGCCAGCACGCGGGAGGGGACCCGGGAGCAGTACTTC
TRBJ2-7 TRBV5-1 - - CASSTPGSSLYEQYF TGCGCCAGCAGCACCCCCGGGAGCTCCCTTTACGAGCAGTACTTC
TRBJ2-1 TRBV6-5 TRBD2 - CASSFPGTRLVNEQFF TGTGCCAGCAGTTTCCCCGGGACTAGATTAGTCAATGAGCAGTTCTTC
TRBJ2-3 TRBV10-3 - once CAIKVAGQTDTQYF TGTGCCATCAAAGTGGCGGGGCAAACAGATACGCAGTATTTT
TRBJ1-5 TRBV6-5 - - CASSYSGGSPQHF TGTGCCAGCAGTTACTCCGGGGGATCGCCCCAGCATTTT
TRBJ1-4 TRBV19 - once CASSQTGLREKLFF TGTGCCAGTAGTCAAACAGGGTTACGAGAAAAACTGTTTTTT
TRBJ2-4 TRBV27 - once CASSPQGWGAKNIQYF TGTGCCAGCAGTCCCCAGGGCTGGGGAGCCAAAAACATTCAGTACTTC
TRBJ1-2 TRBV6-5 TRBD1 - CASSYPGQGVYTF TGTGCCAGCAGCTACCCGGGACAGGGGGTCTACACCTTC
TRBJ2-5 TRBV7-3 TRBD2 once CASSPSGGRGETQYF TGTGCCAGCAGCCCTAGTGGCGGGAGAGGGGAGACCCAGTACTTC
TRBJ2-3 TRBV27 TRBD2 - CASSFTSGNTDTQYF TGTGCCAGCAGTTTTACTAGCGGGAACACAGATACGCAGTATTTT
TRBJ2-7 TRBV18 TRBD1 - CASSRNKLGQGAGYEQYF TGTGCCAGCTCCCGAAACAAATTAGGACAGGGGGCTGGCTACGAGCAGTACTTC
TRBJ2-7 TRBV27 - - CASRGGRSYEQYF TGTGCCAGCAGGGGGGGGCGGTCCTACGAGCAGTACTTC
TRBJ2-7 TRBV21-1 - - CASTPRVGGYEQYF TGTGCCAGCACCCCTCGGGTAGGGGGTTACGAGCAGTACTTC
TRBJ1-2 TRBV9 TRBD1 - CASSPTLTGKWGYTF TGTGCCAGCAGCCCTACCTTGACAGGGAAGTGGGGCTACACCTTC
TRBJ2-5 TRBV5-8 TRBD1 - CASSSRTGSETQYF TGTGCCAGCAGCTCAAGGACAGGTTCAGAGACCCAGTACTTC
TRBJ1-4 TRBV5-1 - once CASSLGQVEEKLFF TGCGCCAGCAGCTTGGGACAGGTGGAGGAAAAACTGTTTTTT
TRBJ2-5 TRBV14 TRBD2 once CASSQALREGRMTETQYF TGTGCCAGCAGCCAAGCCTTGCGGGAGGGCCGGATGACAGAGACCCAGTACTTC
TRBJ2-7 TRBV9 TRBD1 once CASSATGSYEQYF TGTGCCAGCAGCGCGACAGGGTCGTACGAGCAGTACTTC
TRBJ1-1 TRBV5-1 TRBD1 - CASSQEKTGDTEAFF TGCGCCAGCAGCCAGGAAAAGACAGGGGACACTGAAGCTTTCTTT
TRBJ2-1 TRBV21-1 - - CASSKGGRLAGYSYNEQFF TGTGCCAGCAGCAAAGGGGGTCGTCTAGCGGGTTACTCCTACAATGAGCAGTTCTTC
TRBJ2-7 TRBV30 TRBD2 - CALTSGRFEQYF TGTGCATTGACTAGCGGAAGATTCGAGCAGTACTTC
TRBJ2-4 TRBV7-9 - - CASSLDRTKNIQYF TGTGCCAGCAGCTTAGACAGGACCAAAAACATTCAGTACTTC
TRBJ2-7 TRBV2 - - CASYERRDIAYF TGTGCCAGCTACGAGCGTCGGGACATTGCGTACTTC
TRBJ2-1 TRBV19 - - CASSIFEGTNEQFF TGTGCCAGTAGTATTTTTGAGGGAACCAATGAGCAGTTCTTC
TRBJ2-5 TRBV5-8 TRBD1 - CASSFGLLGQGRETQYF TGTGCCAGCAGCTTCGGGCTGTTGGGACAGGGAAGGGAGACCCAGTACTTC
TRBJ1-2 TRBV9 - once CASSVELTGFYGYTF TGTGCCAGCAGCGTAGAGTTAACAGGGTTTTATGGCTACACCTTC
TRBJ1-2 TRBV10-3 TRBD1 - CAISEPPGQGPYGYTF TGTGCCATCAGTGAGCCTCCGGGACAGGGACCTTATGGCTACACCTTC
TRBJ1-1 TRBV4-1 TRBD1 once CASSPLAGGNTEAFF TGCGCCAGCAGCCCGCTTGCAGGGGGGAACACTGAAGCTTTCTTT
TRBJ1-5 TRBV4-1 - - CASSQAPGRNQPQHF TGCGCCAGCAGCCAAGCCCCAGGGCGGAATCAGCCCCAGCATTTT
TRBJ2-7 TRBV5-4 TRBD2 - CASSLGTNPYEQYF TGTGCCAGCAGCCTCGGGACTAATCCCTACGAGCAGTACTTC
TRBJ1-1 TRBV2 - - CASFYSGLNTEAFF TGTGCCAGCTTTTATTCCGGACTTAACACTGAAGCTTTCTTT
TRBJ2-1 TRBV27 TRBD1 once CASSFSGQGLRNEQFF TGTGCCAGCAGTTTTTCGGGACAGGGGTTGAGGAATGAGCAGTTCTTC
TRBJ1-5 TRBV2 TRBD1 once CASKGQGGIQPQHF TGTGCCAGCAAGGGACAGGGGGGAATTCAGCCCCAGCATTTT